Listed below are T cell receptor beta chains from one sample, sequenced in a study of HIV-infected children after antiretroviral therapy interruption. TCRdb ran MiXCR on the 3' RACE reads and lists one entry per CDR3 protein. The profile shows 90,000 or so distinct CDR3 sequences, approximately 6.9% of them singletons. Here the sequenced sample was CD45RA+ CD4+ T cells from PBMCs, pooled from several time points, taken from a donor given antiretroviral therapy, either interrupted or continuous. These receptors originate from a pool of human donors with HIV. Each CDR3 is given with its conserved first and last residue. The D gene is left open where the match is weak. The size of a clone is reported for some rows only, either as once, few or many, or as a class for expanded clones.

j_call,d_call,v_call,clone_size,cdr3_nt,cdr3_aa
TRBJ2-7,NA,TRBV6-5,many,TGTGCCAGCAGCCCCAGCGGGTACGAGCAGTACTTC,CASSPSGYEQYF
TRBJ2-7,TRBD1,TRBV6-1,few,TGTGCCAGCAGGGGACAGGGGGGCTACGAGCAGTACTTC,CASRGQGGYEQYF
TRBJ2-2,TRBD1,TRBV6-6,many,TGTGCCAGCAGACACAAGGACAGGGGTCTGGCGAACACCGGGGAGCTGTTTTTT,CASRHKDRGLANTGELFF
TRBJ2-2,TRBD1,TRBV5-1,many,TGCGCCAGCAGCCGTTCCGGGACAGAGCTTACCGGGGAGCTGTTTTTT,CASSRSGTELTGELFF
TRBJ2-1,NA,TRBV30,many,TGTGCCTGGAGTTGGTCTGGGGCCCCTAATGAGCAGTTCTTC,CAWSWSGAPNEQFF
TRBJ2-5,TRBD1,TRBV30,few,TGTGCCTGGGACAGGGGGAGCGGGGAGACCCAGTACTTC,CAWDRGSGETQYF
TRBJ2-2,TRBD1,TRBV6-9,few,TGTGCCAGCAGTGACCGACAGGGTCGGACCGGGGAGCTGTTTTTT,CASSDRQGRTGELFF
TRBJ1-1,NA,TRBV18,NA,TGTGCCAGCTCAAAGGACAGAATGAACACTGAAGCTTTCTTT,CASSKDRMNTEAFF
TRBJ2-2,NA,TRBV3-1,many,TGTGCCAGCAGACGACGGGGCGGGGAGCTGTTTTTT,CASRRRGGELFF
TRBJ2-1,NA,TRBV7-3,many,TGTGCCAGCAGCTTCTTGTCAGGGCTACACAATGAGCAGTTCTTC,CASSFLSGLHNEQFF
TRBJ2-3,TRBD1,TRBV24-1,many,TGTGCCACCAGTGATTCGGGACAGGGAGTGAAGGATACGCAGTATTTT,CATSDSGQGVKDTQYF
TRBJ1-5,TRBD1,TRBV27,many,TGTGCCAGCAGTTTATCGATGACAGGGCGCAATCAGCCCCAGCATTTT,CASSLSMTGRNQPQHF
TRBJ2-7,NA,TRBV5-1,many,TGCGCCAGCAGCTTGGCCGCCCGAGCCATATACGAGCAGTACTTC,CASSLAARAIYEQYF
TRBJ2-7,NA,TRBV6-1,many,TGTGCCAGCGAGGGGGGACACCTATCCTACGAGCAGTACTTC,CASEGGHLSYEQYF
TRBJ2-2,TRBD1,TRBV5-1,few,TGCGCCAGCAGCCAACTCGGGACAGGGGTTTCCGGGGAGCTGTTTTTT,CASSQLGTGVSGELFF
TRBJ1-5,TRBD1,TRBV9,many,TGTGCCAGCTCCCAACAGGGGTCGTTTCGGCCCCAGCATTTT,CASSQQGSFRPQHF
TRBJ1-5,NA,TRBV19,many,TGTGCCAGTAGTACCACAGAATATAGGCATCAGCCCCAGCATTTT,CASSTTEYRHQPQHF
TRBJ2-3,TRBD1,TRBV7-9,many,TGTGCCAGCAGCTTGTTGACAGGGGCTGAAACAGATACGCAGTATTTT,CASSLLTGAETDTQYF
TRBJ1-1,NA,TRBV13,many,TGTGCCAGCAGCTTAGGAGGGATGAACACTGAAGCTTTCTTT,CASSLGGMNTEAFF
TRBJ2-5,NA,TRBV5-1,NA,TGCGCCAGCAGCTTGGGGCAGCGCCTACAAGAGACCCAGTACTTC,CASSLGQRLQETQYF
TRBJ2-3,NA,TRBV5-1,NA,TGCGCCAGCAGCGAGAACTCCGGGTACACAGATACGCAGTATTTT,CASSENSGYTDTQYF
TRBJ2-7,NA,TRBV18,many,TGTGCCAGCTCACCAAGACAGGGACTGGACGAGCAGTACTTC,CASSPRQGLDEQYF
TRBJ1-2,NA,TRBV20-1,NA,TGCAGTGCTGGGAGGGATGGCTACACCTTC,CSAGRDGYTF
TRBJ2-3,NA,TRBV27,many,TGTGCCAGCAGTTTACTCCCATTGAGCCCCACAGATACGCAGTATTTT,CASSLLPLSPTDTQYF
TRBJ2-3,NA,TRBV14,NA,TGTGCCAGCAGCGAACAGGTCCTCCGCACAGATACGCAGTATTTT,CASSEQVLRTDTQYF
TRBJ1-5,NA,TRBV7-8,many,TGTGCCAGCAGCTTACGCGGGGGCAATCAGCCCCAGCATTTT,CASSLRGGNQPQHF
TRBJ2-5,TRBD1,TRBV10-3,many,TGTGCCATCAGTGAGCAGACAGGGGGCGGAGAGACCCAGTACTTC,CAISEQTGGGETQYF
TRBJ1-1,NA,TRBV19,NA,TGTGCCACACAGACAGTCGGTAAAGCTTTCTTT,CATQTVGKAFF
TRBJ2-7,NA,TRBV2,few,TGTGCCAGCAGTGAGTCAGCGCGTCTCGCCGACGAGCAGTACTTC,CASSESARLADEQYF
TRBJ2-2,NA,TRBV5-1,NA,TGCGCCAGCAGCGCAACAGCAAGAAGTCCAACCGGGGAGCTGTTTTTT,CASSATARSPTGELFF
TRBJ2-3,NA,TRBV10-1,many,TGCGCCAGCAGTGAGTCCGGGGGGCGCGGCACAGATACGCAGTATTTT,CASSESGGRGTDTQYF
TRBJ2-4,TRBD1,TRBV10-3,many,TGTGCCATCAGTCCGATGGGGACAGGGACTCTAGCCAAAAACATTCAGTACTTC,CAISPMGTGTLAKNIQYF
TRBJ2-1,TRBD2,TRBV25-1,NA,TGTGCCAGCAGTGAAAGAGGTCTAGCGGAGGCCAATGAGCAGTTCTTC,CASSERGLAEANEQFF
TRBJ2-1,NA,TRBV12-3/TRBV12-4,many,TGTGCCAGCAGAGACTCAAGCTACAATGAGCAGTTCTTC,CASRDSSYNEQFF
TRBJ1-2,NA,TRBV10-3,many,TGTGCCATCAGTGAGGGCTCAAATGGAGGCTACACCTTC,CAISEGSNGGYTF
TRBJ2-7,NA,TRBV11-2,many,TGTGCCAGCAGCATAACTAGTAGGCTGGGTGAGCAGTACTTC,CASSITSRLGEQYF
TRBJ2-5,TRBD1,TRBV27,many,TGTGCCAGCAGTTTAGAGGGGGCGGCGGGGACCCAGTACTTC,CASSLEGAAGTQYF
TRBJ1-1,NA,TRBV28,many,TGTGCCAGCAGTTTAGAGCTAACTGAAGCTTTCTTT,CASSLELTEAFF
TRBJ1-6,TRBD1,TRBV5-1,many,TGCGCCAGCAGCTTGGAAAGTGACAGGGGGCGATCACCCCTCCACTTT,CASSLESDRGRSPLHF
TRBJ2-7,TRBD2,TRBV6-2/TRBV6-3,few,TGTGCCAGCAGACCGGGACTATTCTACGAGCAGTACTTC,CASRPGLFYEQYF
TRBJ2-7,TRBD2,TRBV5-1,NA,TGCGCCAGCAGCCCCAATGTGGTACTAGCGGGTACCTACGAGCAGTACTTC,CASSPNVVLAGTYEQYF
TRBJ2-1,NA,TRBV6-5,many,TGTGCCAGCAGCACAGACGGACTCTTAAGGGGTGAGCAGTTCTTC,CASSTDGLLRGEQFF
TRBJ1-1,NA,TRBV28,many,TGTGCCAGCTTTCGGTTCACCTTGAACACTGAAGCTTTCTTT,CASFRFTLNTEAFF
TRBJ2-1,NA,TRBV20-1,many,TGCAGTGCTAGATCCGGACCCTACTACAATGAGCAGTTCTTC,CSARSGPYYNEQFF
TRBJ1-5,TRBD1,TRBV6-1,NA,TGTGCCAGCAGTGAAGTGTGGGACAGGGAACAGCCCCAGCATTTT,CASSEVWDREQPQHF
TRBJ1-2,TRBD1,TRBV20-1,many,TGCAGTGCTTCCCTCCCTGACAGGGTCTATGGCTACACCTTC,CSASLPDRVYGYTF
TRBJ1-2,NA,TRBV5-1,NA,TGCGCCAGCAGCTTCGGCCCCCCTATAGATGGCTACACCTTC,CASSFGPPIDGYTF
TRBJ2-3,NA,TRBV19,many,TGTGCCAGTAGTAGTATGGAGGATACGCAGTATTTT,CASSSMEDTQYF
TRBJ1-1,NA,TRBV29-1,NA,TGCAGCGTTGGAGGACAGGAAGCTTTCTTT,CSVGGQEAFF
TRBJ2-7,TRBD2,TRBV5-1,few,TGCGCCAGCAGCGTTACTAGCGGGACCACCTACGAGCAGTACTTC,CASSVTSGTTYEQYF
TRBJ1-6,NA,TRBV20-1,many,TGCAGTGTGGAGGAGGTGGTCAATTCACCCCTCCACTTT,CSVEEVVNSPLHF
TRBJ1-5,TRBD1,TRBV6-1,many,TGTGCCAGCAGTGAATTGAGGGACAGGGGACTCAATCAGCCCCAGCATTTT,CASSELRDRGLNQPQHF
TRBJ2-5,NA,TRBV11-1,many,TGTGCCAGCACCCAAGGTGCAGCGGAGACCCAGTACTTC,CASTQGAAETQYF
TRBJ1-6,NA,TRBV12-3/TRBV12-4,many,TGTGCCAGCAGTCTACCCCTGTCACCCCTCCACTTT,CASSLPLSPLHF
TRBJ1-1,TRBD1,TRBV5-6,NA,TGCGCCAGCAGCAGAGCCCGGGACAGCCACATGAACACTGAAGCTTTCTTT,CASSRARDSHMNTEAFF